The 15 T cell receptor beta chains reported below all come from one sample, sequenced in a study of T cell changes during pregnancy in multiple sclerosis. This table comes from immunoSEQ multiplex PCR, and its TCRdb copy is limited to in-frame clones, with some not included. This table has around 100,000 clones, about 92% appearing once. Sample: peripheral blood, taken in the second trimester of pregnancy. The receptors were sampled from a female donor with multiple sclerosis, enrolled in a pregnancy study.

The chain links TRBV18 to TRBJ2-1, with D maybe TRBD1 (5 bases). V was cut by 3 bases and J by 6 bases, with 6 bases left in between. CDR1 is KGHSH and CDR2 is LQKENI in the germline V gene. The CDR3 has 12 residues. As DNA, the CDR3 is TGTGCCAGCTCACCCCAGGGCAATGAGCAGTTCTTC. This sequence encodes CASSPQGNEQFF. Using reference TRBV18 and TRBJ2-1 for the parts outside the CDR3, the full variable domain is NAGVMQNPRHLVRRRGQEARLRCSPMKGHSHVYWYRQLPEEGLKFMVYLQKENIIDESGMPKERFSAEFPKEGPSILRIQQVVRGDSAAYFCASSPQGNEQFFGPGTRLTVL.

CDR3 bases: TGTGCCAGCAGTTTGCGTGGAGGATTGGAGACCCAGTACTTC. Its protein is CASSLRGGLETQYF. The chain recombines TRBV27 with TRBJ2-5, with a weak D call TRBD2 (5 bases). Germline V CDR1 and CDR2: MNHEY, SMNVEV (reference sequence). CDR3 size: 14 residues. With 3 bases removed from V and 5 bases from J, the gap between germline ends came to 13 bases.

This clone appeared once. The chain is built from TRBV27 and TRBJ2-7; 7 nucleotides line up with TRBD1. This CDR3 has 14 amino acids. Trimming removed 5 bases from V and 3 bases from J; junction bases left unmatched: 7. Germline CDR1 MNHEY, CDR2 SMNVEV (reference sequence). The CDR3 DNA sequence: TGTGCCAGCAGTCCACAGGGGCAATACTACGAGCAGTACTTC. It is translated as CASSPQGQYYEQYF.

The rearrangement links TRBV5-4 to TRBJ1-2; 7 bases map to TRBD1. This CDR3 spans 12 amino acids. CDR1 SGHNT and CDR2 YYREEE come from the germline V gene (reference sequence). J lost 10 bases, V lost 4 bases, and 7 bases had no gene match. The CDR3: CASSRDSLDYTF. The DNA for the CDR3 is TGTGCCAGCAGCAGGGACAGCTTAGACTACACCTTC. Using reference TRBV5-4 and TRBJ1-2 for the parts outside the CDR3, the full variable domain is ETGVTQSPTHLIKTRGQQVTLRCSSQSGHNTVSWYQQALGQGPQFIFQYYREEENGRGNFPPRFSGLQFPNYSSELNVNALELDDSALYLCASSRDSLDYTFGSGTRLTVV.

This chain links TRBV6-6 with TRBJ2-2; D is perhaps TRBD1 (5 bases). Germline CDR1 reads MNHNY; CDR2 reads SVGAGI (reference sequence). This CDR3 is built from 15 residues. V lost 2 bases to trimming and J lost 0 bases, with 7 bases between them. The CDR3 DNA reads TGTGCCAGCAGTTACACGACAGCGAACACCGGGGAGCTGTTTTTT. Its protein is CASSYTTANTGELFF.

The chain uses TRBV5-4 and TRBJ2-1; TRBD2 matches 10 bases. Trimming removed 1 base from V and 7 bases from J; junction bases left unmatched: 5. Germline CDR1 SGHNT, CDR2 YYREEE (reference sequence). CDR3 length equals 15 residues. CDR3 in DNA: TGTGCCAGCAGCTTGAGTCTAGCGGGAGTTAATGAGCAGTTCTTC. It yields the protein CASSLSLAGVNEQFF.

The V and J genes are TRBV10-3 and TRBJ2-7; TRBD2 might be the D (6 bases). The CDR3 totals 13 residues. V was clipped by 2 bases and J by 5 bases, with 10 bases between them. CDR1 and CDR2 from the germline V gene are ENHRY and SYGVKD. The CDR3 loop reads CAISERLANEQYF. The CDR3 nucleotides are TGTGCCATCAGTGAGAGGCTAGCGAACGAGCAGTACTTC.

This clone was counted only a few times. V is TRBV21-1 and J is TRBJ1-1; no DNA check was done on the table's D call, TRBD1. TRBV21-1 is listed as a pseudogene. CDR3 length equals 11 residues. CDR3 in DNA: TGTGCCAGCAGCTCCCATTCTGAAGCTTTCTTT. It yields the protein CASSSHSEAFF.

The chain recombines TRBV5-5 with TRBJ2-7, with TRBD2 matching over 9 bases. The germline CDR1 and CDR2 sequences are SGHKS and YYEKEE (reference sequence). This CDR3 region has 14 residues. The ends lost 2 bases at V and 7 bases at J; junction bases unmatched: 7. CDR3 in amino acids: CASSFLAGSGEQYF. The CDR3 DNA is TGTGCCAGCAGCTTTCTAGCGGGATCGGGAGAGCAGTACTTC.

The chain is built from TRBV5-1 and TRBJ1-1; D call uncertain. This CDR3 has 13 residues. V lost 0 bases, J lost 9 bases, and 12 bases lay in between. Germline values: CDR1 SGHRS, CDR2 YFSETQ. CDR3 residues: CASSLDGGTKAFF. The CDR3 DNA reads TGCGCCAGCAGCTTGGATGGCGGAACTAAAGCTTTCTTT.

V usage is TRBV11-1 and J usage is TRBJ2-7; TRBD1 agrees at 7 bases. V shed 0 bases, J shed 5 bases, and the junction held 7 bases outside the gene matches. The germline V gene has CDR1 SGHAT and CDR2 FQDESV (reference sequence). The CDR3 sequence is 15 residues long. The CDR3 DNA reads as TGTGCCAGCAGCTTAGCCCAAGACAGGGACCACGAGCAGTACTTC. Amino acids: CASSLAQDRDHEQYF.

The chain recombines TRBV6-5 with TRBJ1-1, with D maybe TRBD1 (5 bases). The CDR3 spans 14 residues. Trimming cost V 6 bases and J 4 bases, with 15 bases left between them. Per germline, CDR1 MNHEY and CDR2 SVGAGI. The CDR3 spells CASRTAWGGTEAFF. For the CDR3, the DNA is TGTGCCAGCAGGACGGCCTGGGGGGGCACTGAAGCTTTCTTT.

The rearrangement uses TRBV19 and TRBJ2-3, with D tentatively TRBD1 (6 bases). V was cut by 5 bases and J by 6 bases, with 15 bases left in between. The CDR3 spans 14 residues. Per the germline V gene, CDR1 is LNHDA and CDR2 is SQIVND (reference sequence). Here the CDR3 DNA reads TGTGCCAGTAGTTCATCAGGGGTCCTCGATACGCAGTATTTT. This encodes CASSSSGVLDTQYF.

The chain uses TRBV4-1 and TRBJ1-4; D not certain. The CDR3 covers 15 residues. The ends were cut back, 4 bases at V and 5 bases at J, with 14 bases in the middle. Germline assignment: CDR1 MGHRA and CDR2 YSYEKL. CDR3 coding DNA: TGCGCCAGCAGCCGTAGGAGGGAGAGCAATGAAAAACTGTTTTTT. Its protein product is CASSRRRESNEKLFF.

The rearrangement joins TRBV9 to TRBJ2-3; 7 bases align to TRBD1. J gave up 1 base and V 1 base, and 3 bases lay outside the gene matches. This CDR3 is built from 15 residues. The germline gives CDR1 SGDLS, CDR2 YYNGEE. The CDR3 DNA is TGTGCCAGCAGCGTAACAGGGGTCGGCACAGATACGCAGTATTTT. Amino acids: CASSVTGVGTDTQYF.